The rows below give T cell receptor beta chains drawn from one sample of a study of vaccination and CD4 T cells after COVID-19. TCRdb itself ran the PCR reads through MiXCR, one entry per CDR3 protein. The profile shows about 20,000 distinct CDR3 sequences, around 53% of them singletons. These receptors' antigens are unknown. Specimen: CD4+ T cells from blood, cultured in vitro. All receptors derive from a human donor who had recovered from COVID-19. Each CDR3 is given with its conserved first and last residue. The D gene is left open where the match is weak. Only some rows state a clone size, as once, few, many or a class for expanded clones.

d_call	v_call	j_call	clone_size	cdr3_nt	cdr3_aa
TRBD1	TRBV7-6	TRBJ1-5	few	TGTGCCAGCAGCCCGAATTGGGGAACAGGGGTACAGCCCCAGCATTTT	CASSPNWGTGVQPQHF
-	TRBV7-6	TRBJ1-4	-	TGTGCCAGCAGCGCTATTAATGAAAAACTGTTTTTT	CASSAINEKLFF
TRBD2	TRBV10-3	TRBJ2-2	-	TGTGCCATCAGTGGACTAGCGGGGGGGCTTGCCGGGGAGCTGTTTTTT	CAISGLAGGLAGELFF
TRBD2	TRBV2	TRBJ2-5	few	TGTGCCAGCAGTCGGGGACTAGTTACGGAGACCCAGTACTTC	CASSRGLVTETQYF
-	TRBV19	TRBJ1-1	-	TGTGCCAGTAGTTCCCGGGCCATGAACACTGAAGCTTTCTTT	CASSSRAMNTEAFF
-	TRBV6-5	TRBJ1-2	-	TGTGCCAGCAGTTACGTACAGGGAGTCTATGGCTACACCTTC	CASSYVQGVYGYTF
TRBD1	TRBV7-3	TRBJ2-3	-	TGTGCCAGCAGCCTAGGGGGCCAGAGCACAGATACGCAGTATTTT	CASSLGGQSTDTQYF
TRBD1	TRBV2	TRBJ1-6	once	TGTGCCAGCAGGTCGACAGGGGAATCGACCCCCCTCCACTTT	CASRSTGESTPLHF
TRBD2	TRBV5-4	TRBJ2-5	-	TGTGCCAGCAGCTTAGGACTAGCGGGATCAGGGGAGACCCAGTACTTC	CASSLGLAGSGETQYF
TRBD2	TRBV6-5	TRBJ2-5	-	TGTGCCAGCAGTTCCCCTCTTAGCGGGAGAGGGACCCAGTACTTC	CASSSPLSGRGTQYF
-	TRBV6-1	TRBJ1-3	-	TGTGCCAGCAGGGGTATGGATGGAAACACCATATATTTT	CASRGMDGNTIYF
-	TRBV11-3	TRBJ1-6	-	TGTGCCAGCAGCAATCCTTTTTGCCCCGGGGGTTCACCCCTCCACTTT	CASSNPFCPGGSPLHF
-	TRBV10-2	TRBJ1-1	once	TGCGCCAGCAGGGAACAGGGCATGAACACTGAAGCTTTCTTT	CASREQGMNTEAFF